This entry features one T cell receptor (beta chain) sequence. Its specificity is unknown. The source of the sample is a study of T cell responses to AZD1222 COVID-19 vaccine. General observations from the study: Only a handful of AZD1222 recipients, more than 5 in all, had baseline seropositivity.

TCRdb keeps only in-frame clones here, not all; method: immunoSEQ multiplex PCR. The table lists some 140,000 clones, around 89% of them singletons. Looked up from germline, CDR1 is SGHRS and CDR2 is YFSETQ. V was shortened by 4 bases and J by 3 bases, with 16 bases between the two germline ends. This CDR3 has 15 amino acids. Sequencing used peripheral blood, obtained 28 days after the second AZD1222 dose. The chain is built from TRBV5-1 and TRBJ1-1; a possible D gene is TRBD1 (6 bases). The sequence was obtained from an adult who received the AZD1222 COVID-19 vaccine. The CDR3 loop reads CASSPLVGGDTEAFF. In DNA form, the CDR3 reads TGCGCCAGCAGCCCCCTGGTAGGGGGAGACACTGAAGCTTTCTTT.